This TCR beta chain was obtained from a study of spatial heterogeneity in lung cancer. Overall study context: The donors, roughly 70 patients with untreated early-stage non-small cell lung cancer, provided the samples. Study-wide findings and caveats: The study found ubiquitous expanded tumor TCRs in blood more at resection than follow-up.

Germline V lookup: CDR1 MDHEN, CDR2 SYDVKM. The CDR3 has 14 residues. Trimming removed 2 bases at V and 3 bases at J, with 8 bases between. With respect to this clonotype: The antigen is not known.

TCRdb independently ran MiXCR on the 5' RACE reads; one entry per CDR3 protein. This table holds 110,000 or so distinct CDR3 sequences, 9.5% to 14% found once. The sample's time point: blood at routine non-recurrence follow-up after resection. V and J are TRBV28 and TRBJ1-3; D unresolved. The sequencing used PBMCs, collected at follow-up. This receptor was identified in a female donor with early-stage non-small cell lung cancer. CDR3 bases: TGTGCCAGCAGTTTACCCAGTCTTGGAAACACCATATATTTT. It is translated as CASSLPSLGNTIYF.